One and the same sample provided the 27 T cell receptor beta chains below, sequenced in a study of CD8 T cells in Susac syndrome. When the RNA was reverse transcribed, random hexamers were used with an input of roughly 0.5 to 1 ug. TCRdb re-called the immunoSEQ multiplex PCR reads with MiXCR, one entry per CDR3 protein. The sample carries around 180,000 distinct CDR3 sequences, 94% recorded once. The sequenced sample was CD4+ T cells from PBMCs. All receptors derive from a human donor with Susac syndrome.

Here the CDR3 DNA reads TGTGCCAGCACCCCCCCCACGGAAAACCCGCAGTATTTT. It translates to CASTPPTENPQYF. The chain joins TRBV28 to TRBJ2-3; D remains unclear. V was clipped by 7 bases and J by 10 bases, with 18 bases between them. Germline CDR1 reads MDHEN; CDR2 reads SYDVKM. The CDR3 consists of 13 residues. Using reference TRBV28 and TRBJ2-3 for the parts outside the CDR3, the full variable domain is DVKVTQSSRYLVKRTGEKVFLECVQDMDHENMFWYRQDPGLGLRLIYFSYDVKMKEKGDIPEGYSVSREKKERFSLILESASTNQTSMYLCASTPPTENPQYFGPGTRLTVL.

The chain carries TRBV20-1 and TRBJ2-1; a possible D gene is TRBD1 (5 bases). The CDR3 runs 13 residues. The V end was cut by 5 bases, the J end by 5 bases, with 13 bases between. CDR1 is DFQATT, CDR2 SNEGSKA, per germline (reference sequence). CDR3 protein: CSAPPEGDNEQFF. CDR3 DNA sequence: TGCAGTGCTCCCCCCGAAGGGGACAATGAGCAGTTCTTC.

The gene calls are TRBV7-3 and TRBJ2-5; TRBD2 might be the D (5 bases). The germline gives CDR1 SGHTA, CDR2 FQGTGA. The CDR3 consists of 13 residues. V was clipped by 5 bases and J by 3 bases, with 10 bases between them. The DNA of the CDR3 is TGTGCCAGCAGCACGGACGGGGAAGAGACCCAGTACTTC. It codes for CASSTDGEETQYF.

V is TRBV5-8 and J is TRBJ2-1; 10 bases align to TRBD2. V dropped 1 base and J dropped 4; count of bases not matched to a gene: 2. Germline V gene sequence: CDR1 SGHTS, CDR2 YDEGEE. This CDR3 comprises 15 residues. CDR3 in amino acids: CASSLLSGGYNEQFF. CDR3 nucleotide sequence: TGTGCCAGCAGCTTGCTTAGCGGGGGGTACAATGAGCAGTTCTTC. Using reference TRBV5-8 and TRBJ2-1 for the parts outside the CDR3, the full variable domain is EAGVTQSPTHLIKTRGQQATLRCSPISGHTSVYWYQQALGLGLQFLLWYDEGEERNRGNFPPRFSGRQFPNYSSELNVNALELEDSALYLCASSLLSGGYNEQFFGPGTRLTVL.

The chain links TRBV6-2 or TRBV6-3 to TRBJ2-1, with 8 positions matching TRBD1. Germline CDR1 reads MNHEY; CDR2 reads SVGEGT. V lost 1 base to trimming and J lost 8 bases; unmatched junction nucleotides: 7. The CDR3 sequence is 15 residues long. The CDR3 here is CASSYFGTGNDEQFF. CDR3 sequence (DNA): TGTGCCAGCAGTTACTTTGGGACAGGTAATGATGAGCAGTTCTTC.

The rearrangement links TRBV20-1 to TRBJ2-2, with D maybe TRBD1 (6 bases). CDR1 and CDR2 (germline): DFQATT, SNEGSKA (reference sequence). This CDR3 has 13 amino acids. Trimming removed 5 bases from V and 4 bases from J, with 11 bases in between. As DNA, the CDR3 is TGCAGTGCTCTGGGGGCGGGCACCGGGGAGCTGTTTTTT. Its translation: CSALGAGTGELFF.

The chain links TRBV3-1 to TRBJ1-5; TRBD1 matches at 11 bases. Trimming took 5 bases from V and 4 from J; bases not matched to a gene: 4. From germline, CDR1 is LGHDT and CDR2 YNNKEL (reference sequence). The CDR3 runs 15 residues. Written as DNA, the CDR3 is TGTGCCAGCAGCACGGGACAGGGGGAGAATCAGCCCCAGCATTTT. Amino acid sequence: CASSTGQGENQPQHF. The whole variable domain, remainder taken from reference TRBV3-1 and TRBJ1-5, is DTAVSQTPKYLVTQMGNDKSIKCEQNLGHDTMYWYKQDSKKFLKIMFSYNNKELIINETVPNRFSPKSPDKAHLNLHINSLELGDSAVYFCASSTGQGENQPQHFGDGTRLSIL.

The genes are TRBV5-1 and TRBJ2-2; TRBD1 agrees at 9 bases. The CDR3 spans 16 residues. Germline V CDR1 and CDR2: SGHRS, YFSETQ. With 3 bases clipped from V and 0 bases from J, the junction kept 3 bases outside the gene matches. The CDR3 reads CASSWGTGPNTGELFF. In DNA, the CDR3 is TGCGCCAGCAGCTGGGGGACAGGGCCGAACACCGGGGAGCTGTTTTTT.

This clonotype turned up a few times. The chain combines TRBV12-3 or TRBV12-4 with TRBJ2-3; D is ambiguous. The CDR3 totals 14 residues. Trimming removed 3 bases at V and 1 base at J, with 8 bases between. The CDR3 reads CASSFVGRTDTQYF. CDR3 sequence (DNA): TGTGCCAGCAGTTTTGTCGGCCGCACAGATACGCAGTATTTT.

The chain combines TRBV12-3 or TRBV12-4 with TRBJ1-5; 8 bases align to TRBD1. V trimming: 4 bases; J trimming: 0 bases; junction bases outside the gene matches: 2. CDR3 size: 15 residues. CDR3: CASSSQGASNQPQHF. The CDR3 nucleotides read TGTGCCAGCAGTTCGCAGGGGGCTAGCAATCAGCCCCAGCATTTT.

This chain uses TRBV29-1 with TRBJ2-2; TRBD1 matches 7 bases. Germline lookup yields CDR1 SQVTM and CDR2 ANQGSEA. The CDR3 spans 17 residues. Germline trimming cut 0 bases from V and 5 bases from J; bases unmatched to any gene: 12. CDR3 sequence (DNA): TGCAGCGTTGAAGATCCCCCGGGACAGATCTCGACCGGGGAGCTGTTTTTT. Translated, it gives CSVEDPPGQISTGELFF.

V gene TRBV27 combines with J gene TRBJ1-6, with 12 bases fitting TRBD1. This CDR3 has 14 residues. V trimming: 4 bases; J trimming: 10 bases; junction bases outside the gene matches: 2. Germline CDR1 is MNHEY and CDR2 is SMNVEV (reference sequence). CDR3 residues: CASSWDRGLSPLHF. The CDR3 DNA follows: TGTGCCAGCAGTTGGGACAGGGGGCTGTCACCCCTCCACTTT.

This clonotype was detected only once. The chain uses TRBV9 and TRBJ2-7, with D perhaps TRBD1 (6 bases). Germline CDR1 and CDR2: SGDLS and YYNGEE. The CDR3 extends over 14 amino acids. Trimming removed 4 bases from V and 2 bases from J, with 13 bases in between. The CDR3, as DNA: TGTGCCAGCAGCTCGCAGGGACAACCCTACGAGCAGTACTTC. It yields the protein CASSSQGQPYEQYF.

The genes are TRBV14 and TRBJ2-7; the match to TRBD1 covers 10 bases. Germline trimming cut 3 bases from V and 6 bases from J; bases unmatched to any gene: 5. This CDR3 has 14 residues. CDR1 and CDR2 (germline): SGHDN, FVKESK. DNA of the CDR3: TGTGCCAGCAGCCAGACAGGGGGCGTATCCGAGCAGTACTTC. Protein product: CASSQTGGVSEQYF.

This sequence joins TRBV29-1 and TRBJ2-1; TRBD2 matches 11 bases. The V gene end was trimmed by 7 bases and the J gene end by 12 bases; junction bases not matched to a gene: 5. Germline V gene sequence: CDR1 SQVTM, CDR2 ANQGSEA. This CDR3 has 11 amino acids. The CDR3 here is CSADGLAGQFF. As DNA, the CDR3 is TGCAGCGCCGACGGACTAGCGGGGCAGTTCTTC.

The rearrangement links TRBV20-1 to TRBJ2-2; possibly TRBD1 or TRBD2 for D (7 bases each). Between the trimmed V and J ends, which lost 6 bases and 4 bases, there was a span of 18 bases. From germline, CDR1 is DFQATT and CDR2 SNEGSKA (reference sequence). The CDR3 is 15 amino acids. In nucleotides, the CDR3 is TGCAGTGCAAGCCAGGGGGGGCCGGGCACCGGGGAGCTGTTTTTT. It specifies CSASQGGPGTGELFF.

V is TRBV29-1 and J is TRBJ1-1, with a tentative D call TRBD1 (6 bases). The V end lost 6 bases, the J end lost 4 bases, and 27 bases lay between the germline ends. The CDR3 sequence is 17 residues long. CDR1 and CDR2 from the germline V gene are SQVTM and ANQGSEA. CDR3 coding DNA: TGCAGCGTCGTCCCCCCGCGGGACAACTTCTGGGGCACTGAAGCTTTCTTT. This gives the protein CSVVPPRDNFWGTEAFF.

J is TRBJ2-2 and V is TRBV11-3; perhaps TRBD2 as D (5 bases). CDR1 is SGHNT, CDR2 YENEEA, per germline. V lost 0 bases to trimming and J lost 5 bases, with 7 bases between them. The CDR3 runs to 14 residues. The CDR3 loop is CASSLDWTTGELFF. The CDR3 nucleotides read TGTGCCAGCAGCTTAGATTGGACTACCGGGGAGCTGTTTTTT.

In nucleotides, the CDR3 is TGCAGTGCTAGAGAGCTCAGGGGGCTGCTCAATGAGCAGTTCTTC. Amino acid sequence: CSARELRGLLNEQFF. The rearrangement links TRBV20-1 to TRBJ2-1; 8 positions agree with TRBD1. The trim removed 0 bases at V and 6 bases at J, leaving 7 bases unmatched. Germline lookup yields CDR1 DFQATT and CDR2 SNEGSKA (reference sequence). The length of the CDR3 is 15 residues.

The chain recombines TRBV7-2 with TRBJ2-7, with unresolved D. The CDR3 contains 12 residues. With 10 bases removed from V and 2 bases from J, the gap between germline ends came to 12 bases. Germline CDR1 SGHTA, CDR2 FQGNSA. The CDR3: CATSDGPYEQYF. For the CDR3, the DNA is TGTGCCACCTCGGACGGCCCCTACGAGCAGTACTTC.

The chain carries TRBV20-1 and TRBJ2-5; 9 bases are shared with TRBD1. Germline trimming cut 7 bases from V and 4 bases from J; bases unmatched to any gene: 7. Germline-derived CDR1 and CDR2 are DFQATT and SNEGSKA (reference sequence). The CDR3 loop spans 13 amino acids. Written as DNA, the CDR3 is TGCAGTGTGGGGGACAGGGTAACAGAGACCCAGTACTTC. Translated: CSVGDRVTETQYF.

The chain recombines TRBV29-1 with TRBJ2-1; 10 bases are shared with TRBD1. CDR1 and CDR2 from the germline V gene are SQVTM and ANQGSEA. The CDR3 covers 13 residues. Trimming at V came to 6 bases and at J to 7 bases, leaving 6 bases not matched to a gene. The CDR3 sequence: CSVLGTGVNEQFF. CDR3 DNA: TGCAGCGTCCTCGGGACAGGGGTTAATGAGCAGTTCTTC.

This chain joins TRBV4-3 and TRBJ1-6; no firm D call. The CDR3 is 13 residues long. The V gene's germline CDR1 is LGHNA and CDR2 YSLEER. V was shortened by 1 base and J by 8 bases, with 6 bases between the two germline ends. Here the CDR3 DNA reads TGCGCCAGCAGCCAAGGAGTAGATTCACCCCTCCACTTT. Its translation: CASSQGVDSPLHF.

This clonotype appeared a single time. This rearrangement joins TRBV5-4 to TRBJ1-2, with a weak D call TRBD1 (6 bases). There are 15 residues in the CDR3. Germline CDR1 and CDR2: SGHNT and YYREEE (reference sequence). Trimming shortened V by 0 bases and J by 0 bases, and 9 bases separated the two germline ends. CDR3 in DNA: TGTGCCAGCAGCTTGGGAACAGGGACTAACTATGGCTACACCTTC. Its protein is CASSLGTGTNYGYTF.

DNA of the CDR3: TGTGCCAGCTCACCTAAGGGTGAGGGAGGAACTGAAGCTTTCTTT. Translation gives CASSPKGEGGTEAFF. V and J are TRBV18 and TRBJ1-1; D ambiguous. CDR1 KGHSH and CDR2 LQKENI come from the germline V gene. Trimming shortened V by 3 bases and J by 5 bases, and 16 bases separated the two germline ends. The CDR3 sequence is 15 residues long.

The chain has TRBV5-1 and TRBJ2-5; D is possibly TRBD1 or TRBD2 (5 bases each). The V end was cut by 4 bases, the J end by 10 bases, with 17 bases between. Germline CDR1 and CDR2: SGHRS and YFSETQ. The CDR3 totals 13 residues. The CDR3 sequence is CASSPILGAGQYF. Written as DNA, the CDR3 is TGCGCCAGCAGCCCGATCCTCGGGGCGGGCCAGTACTTC.

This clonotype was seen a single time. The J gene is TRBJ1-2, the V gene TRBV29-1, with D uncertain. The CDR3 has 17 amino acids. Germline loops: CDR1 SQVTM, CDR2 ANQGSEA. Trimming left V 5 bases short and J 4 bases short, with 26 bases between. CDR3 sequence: CSVHYGRALSPSYGYTF. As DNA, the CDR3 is TGCAGCGTTCACTATGGGAGGGCCCTCTCCCCCTCCTATGGCTACACCTTC.